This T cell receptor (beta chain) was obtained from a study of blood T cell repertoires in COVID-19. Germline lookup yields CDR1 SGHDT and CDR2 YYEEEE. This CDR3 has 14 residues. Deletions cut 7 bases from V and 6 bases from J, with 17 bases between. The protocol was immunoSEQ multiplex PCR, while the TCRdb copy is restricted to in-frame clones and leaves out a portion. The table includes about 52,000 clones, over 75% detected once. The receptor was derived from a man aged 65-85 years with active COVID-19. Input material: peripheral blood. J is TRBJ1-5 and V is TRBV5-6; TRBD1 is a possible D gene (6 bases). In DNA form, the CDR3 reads TGTGCCAGCTTACGGGGGGGGCTCGGTCAGCCCCAGCATTTT. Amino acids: CASLRGGLGQPQHF.